This is a list of T cell receptor beta chains from one sample in a study of beta chain features in type 1 diabetes. TCRdb's table, derived via immunoSEQ multiplex PCR, lists solely in-frame clones and lacks some. The sample has around 250,000 clones; more than 11% are singletons. The specimen was naive CD4+ T cells from blood. The receptors derive from a man between 25 and 39 years old with type 1 diabetes. Both conserved end residues are part of each CDR3. The D gene is left open where the match is weak. The size field is filled for only some rows; it gives once, few, many or a size class.

TRBV6-1	TRBD1	-	TRBJ2-7	CASSKDRQGTLEQYF	TGTGCCAGCAGTAAGGACCGACAGGGAACTCTCGAGCAGTACTTC
TRBV28	TRBD1	-	TRBJ2-1	CASSLYEDRGYNEQFF	TGTGCCAGCAGTTTATATGAGGACAGGGGCTACAATGAGCAGTTCTTC
TRBV7-9	-	few	TRBJ1-1	CASSLGGRVTFF	TGTGCCAGCAGCTTAGGCGGCAGGGTAACTTTCTTT
TRBV2	-	-	TRBJ2-5	CASSDGQLGETQYF	TGTGCCAGCAGTGACGGACAGCTAGGAGAGACCCAGTACTTC
TRBV19	TRBD2	-	TRBJ2-5	CASSRASGQETQYF	TGTGCCAGTAGTAGGGCTAGCGGACAAGAGACCCAGTACTTC
TRBV9	-	few	TRBJ1-4	CASSVEGRGRGEKLFF	TGTGCCAGCAGCGTAGAAGGCAGGGGAAGGGGTGAAAAACTGTTTTTT
TRBV18	TRBD2	-	TRBJ2-3	CASSSREIVPSQYF	TGTGCCAGCTCATCGCGGGAGATAGTCCCCAGTCAGTATTTT
TRBV4-1	-	-	TRBJ2-2	CASSLRQSNTGELFF	TGCGCCAGCAGCCTCCGACAGTCGAACACCGGGGAGCTGTTTTTT
TRBV7-8	-	-	TRBJ1-2	CASSLTVNYGYTF	TGTGCCAGCAGCTTAACAGTCAACTATGGCTACACCTTC
TRBV6-4	TRBD1	-	TRBJ1-2	CARGNRDSANYGYTF	TGTGCCAGGGGAAACCGGGACAGCGCCAACTATGGCTACACCTTC
TRBV19	-	few	TRBJ2-3	CASSSGALGNTQYF	TGTGCCAGTAGTAGCGGAGCCCTCGGAAATACGCAGTATTTT
TRBV4-2	TRBD2	-	TRBJ2-3	CASSQLAAQLTDTQYF	TGTGCCAGCAGCCAACTAGCGGCCCAGTTGACAGATACGCAGTATTTT
TRBV6-5	TRBD1	-	TRBJ1-1	CASMRQGRTEAFF	TGTGCCAGCATGAGACAGGGTCGCACTGAAGCTTTCTTT
TRBV4-1	TRBD1	-	TRBJ1-2	CASRDRNLYGYTF	TGCGCCAGCCGGGACAGAAATCTCTATGGCTACACCTTC
TRBV7-9	-	-	TRBJ1-1	CASSPRTANTEAFF	TGTGCCAGCAGCCCTAGGACAGCGAACACTGAAGCTTTCTTT
TRBV27	-	-	TRBJ2-7	CASSRERGYEQYF	TGTGCCAGCAGTCGGGAACGAGGGTACGAGCAGTACTTC
TRBV15	TRBD1	few	TRBJ2-5	CATSRDRGQVETQYF	TGTGCCACCAGCCGGGACAGGGGGCAGGTAGAGACCCAGTACTTC
TRBV9	-	-	TRBJ2-3	CASSVAPRGLGDTQYF	TGTGCCAGCAGCGTAGCCCCCAGAGGCCTGGGAGATACGCAGTATTTT
TRBV5-1	-	-	TRBJ2-3	CASSLAVTGTDTQYF	TGCGCCAGCAGCTTGGCCGTCACAGGGACAGATACGCAGTATTTT
TRBV4-1	TRBD2	-	TRBJ2-3	CASSHTSDTDTQYF	TGCGCCAGCAGCCACACTAGCGACACAGATACGCAGTATTTT
TRBV2	-	few	TRBJ1-1	CASSRQSNTEAFF	TGTGCCAGCAGCCGACAGTCGAACACTGAAGCTTTCTTT
TRBV29-1	TRBD1	-	TRBJ1-1	CSGGQGPRNTEAFF	TGCAGCGGCGGACAGGGGCCGCGAAACACTGAAGCTTTCTTT
TRBV7-9	-	-	TRBJ2-7	CASSSDSFYEQYF	TGTGCCAGCAGCTCGGACAGTTTCTACGAGCAGTACTTC
TRBV2	-	few	TRBJ2-7	CASSSSYEQYF	TGTGCCAGCAGTTCGTCCTACGAGCAGTACTTC
TRBV2	TRBD1	few	TRBJ1-2	CASSDVGTAAGYTF	TGTGCCAGCAGCGATGTAGGGACAGCGGCTGGCTACACCTTC
TRBV6-1	-	-	TRBJ1-4	CASSETGLNLFF	TGTGCCAGCAGTGAAACAGGTCTTAATCTGTTTTTT
TRBV15	TRBD1	few	TRBJ1-3	CATSRGRDSLRGNTIYF	TGTGCCACCAGCAGAGGCAGGGACAGCCTCCGGGGAAACACCATATATTTT
TRBV10-1	-	-	TRBJ2-7	CASSADGLNEQYF	TGCGCCAGCAGTGCTGACGGACTAAACGAGCAGTACTTC
TRBV15	-	few	TRBJ2-1	CATTRDSNYNEQFF	TGTGCCACCACCCGGGACTCCAACTACAATGAGCAGTTCTTC
TRBV5-1	-	-	TRBJ2-1	CASSLELARSYNEQFF	TGCGCCAGCAGCTTGGAGCTAGCGCGCTCCTACAATGAGCAGTTCTTC
TRBV2	-	few	TRBJ2-5	CASSRGGQFGETQYF	TGTGCCAGCAGTAGGGGTGGGCAATTCGGCGAGACCCAGTACTTC